These T cell receptor beta chains were read from a single sample in a study of blood T cells in healthy people across ages. TCRdb redid the calling of the 5' RACE reads with MiXCR, one entry per CDR3 protein. The sample carries 1.2 million to 1.5 million distinct CDR3 sequences, approximately 40% recorded once. The sample comprised blood. The receptors shown here come from a woman aged 18-29 years in good health. Both conserved end residues are part of each CDR3. A D gene is named only where the DNA matches it firmly. A row's size may be missing; if present it is once, few, many or a size class.

abundance: .
d_gene: TRBD2
v_gene: TRBV5-1
j_gene: TRBJ2-1
CDR3nt: TGCGCCAGCAGCACCGGACTAGCGGGAGGGGAGCAGTTCTTC
CDR3aa: CASSTGLAGGEQFF

abundance: few
d_gene: .
v_gene: TRBV25-1
j_gene: TRBJ2-1
CDR3nt: TGTGCCAGCAGTGTCAGCAGTGGGCGGAATGAGCAGTTCTTC
CDR3aa: CASSVSSGRNEQFF

abundance: few
d_gene: .
v_gene: TRBV14
j_gene: TRBJ2-5
CDR3nt: TGTGCCAGCAGCCAAGTCCCGGAGAGGCAGTACTTC
CDR3aa: CASSQVPERQYF

abundance: few
d_gene: .
v_gene: TRBV20-1
j_gene: TRBJ2-4
CDR3nt: TGCAGTGCACACAGGGAAAGGCTTCAGTACTTC
CDR3aa: CSAHRERLQYF

abundance: .
d_gene: .
v_gene: TRBV7-2
j_gene: TRBJ2-3
CDR3nt: TGTGCCAGCAGCTTACTCCTTAGCCTCACAGATACGCAGTATTTT
CDR3aa: CASSLLLSLTDTQYF

abundance: .
d_gene: .
v_gene: TRBV5-1
j_gene: TRBJ2-1
CDR3nt: TGCGCCAGCACCCGGGGTGGGGACTACAATGAGCAGTTCTTC
CDR3aa: CASTRGGDYNEQFF

abundance: .
d_gene: .
v_gene: TRBV6-6
j_gene: TRBJ2-3
CDR3nt: TGTGCCAGCAGTTACGCAGGCGACGCAGATACGCAGTATTTT
CDR3aa: CASSYAGDADTQYF

abundance: .
d_gene: TRBD1
v_gene: TRBV4-1
j_gene: TRBJ1-2
CDR3nt: TGCGCCAGCAGCTACGACGACAGGGGGTATGGCTACACCTTC
CDR3aa: CASSYDDRGYGYTF

abundance: .
d_gene: .
v_gene: TRBV25-1
j_gene: TRBJ2-2
CDR3nt: TGTGCCAGCAGTGGAAAGCTCGCGACCTCGAACACCGGGGAGCTGTTTTTT
CDR3aa: CASSGKLATSNTGELFF

abundance: once
d_gene: .
v_gene: TRBV20-1
j_gene: TRBJ2-3
CDR3nt: TGCAGTGCTAGACGTGGGGGAAAACTCGCAGATACGCAGTATTTT
CDR3aa: CSARRGGKLADTQYF

abundance: few
d_gene: .
v_gene: TRBV20-1
j_gene: TRBJ2-1
CDR3nt: TGCAGTGCTTCTTGGGGCGACAATGAGCAGTTCTTC
CDR3aa: CSASWGDNEQFF